The 26 T cell receptor beta chains listed next were all sequenced from one sample in a study of identical twins. TCRdb re-called the 5' RACE reads through MiXCR, storing one row per CDR3 protein. Among under 900,000 distinct CDR3 sequences, approximately 18% were seen once, and the ten largest hold around 13%. In addition, the sample was reused for a study of T cells expressing NK-cell markers.

The sequenced material came from PBMCs. Every receptor here comes from a woman between 18 and 29 years old in good health.

This clonotype has a handful of counts. The chain employs TRBV6-1 and TRBJ2-7; TRBD2 matches at 8 bases. Looked up from germline, CDR1 is MNHNS and CDR2 is SASEGT. After removal of 5 bases from V and 0 bases from J, the junction contained 3 bases not matched to a gene. The CDR3 is made up of 14 amino acids. The CDR3 bases are TGTGCCAGCAGTCCGGGGGGGTTCTCCTACGAGCAGTACTTC. Translation: CASSPGGFSYEQYF.

At least ten counts were recorded for this clonotype. V is TRBV5-6 and J is TRBJ1-2; D possibly corresponds to TRBD1 (5 bases). Germline assignment: CDR1 SGHDT and CDR2 YYEEEE. CDR3 length equals 14 residues. Between the trimmed V and J ends, which lost 4 bases and 2 bases, there was a span of 12 bases. The CDR3 DNA sequence: TGTGCCAGCAGCGGGCAGGGTATAAACTATGGCTACACCTTC. Translation gives CASSGQGINYGYTF.

The chain couples TRBV9 to TRBJ2-7; D is unresolved. This CDR3 is built from 12 residues. In germline, CDR1 is SGDLS, CDR2 YYNGEE. V lost 7 bases and J 0 bases, leaving 8 bases between the germline ends. The CDR3 loop reads CASGRFSYEQYF. Written as DNA, the CDR3 is TGTGCCAGCGGGCGGTTCTCCTACGAGCAGTACTTC.

The chain couples TRBV20-1 to TRBJ1-4; D is unresolved. CDR1 is DFQATT and CDR2 is SNEGSKA in the germline V gene (reference sequence). The CDR3 loop spans 13 amino acids. V lost 0 bases to trimming and J lost 7 bases, with 9 bases between them. The CDR3 spells CSARESSTEKLFF. Written as DNA, the CDR3 is TGCAGTGCTAGAGAAAGTTCGACTGAAAAACTGTTTTTT.

The V call is TRBV11-3, the J call TRBJ2-7; D uncertain. Germline CDR1 is SGHNT and CDR2 is YENEEA. This CDR3 has 14 amino acids. Trimming left V 0 bases short and J 5 bases short, with 11 bases between. The CDR3: CASSLEGSRNEQYF. The DNA of the CDR3 is TGTGCCAGCAGCTTAGAGGGCAGCCGTAACGAGCAGTACTTC.

This clonotype showed up just a few times. V and J are TRBV10-3 and TRBJ2-1; D may be TRBD1 or TRBD2 (5 bases each). Germline CDR1 is ENHRY and CDR2 is SYGVKD. The V gene lost 5 bases and the J gene lost 7 bases, with 12 bases spanning the gap. The CDR3 is made up of 13 amino acids. The CDR3 DNA follows: TGTGCCATCAGTCCAGGGTCGGGGAATGAGCAGTTCTTC. Encoded protein: CAISPGSGNEQFF.

The rearrangement joins TRBV7-8 to TRBJ2-3; the match to TRBD1 covers 10 bases. CDR1 is SGHVS, CDR2 FQNEAQ, per germline. This CDR3 contains 17 residues. Trimming at V came to 4 bases and at J to 5 bases, leaving 12 bases not matched to a gene. CDR3 bases: TGTGCCAGCAGCTCCCTGTTAGACAGGGGGCGAGAAGATACGCAGTATTTT. It encodes CASSSLLDRGREDTQYF.

This clonotype was observed a few times. J is TRBJ1-6 and V is TRBV29-1; 7 bases are a match to TRBD1. Germline CDR1 and CDR2: SQVTM and ANQGSEA. V lost 6 bases to trimming and J lost 10 bases; unmatched junction nucleotides: 9. CDR3 length: 13 residues. CDR3 DNA sequence: TGCAGCGTCGCGACAGGGAGTGGGTCACCCCTCCACTTT. Encoded protein: CSVATGSGSPLHF. Using reference TRBV29-1 and TRBJ1-6 for the parts outside the CDR3, the full variable domain is SAVISQKPSRDICQRGTSLTIQCQVDSQVTMMFWYRQQPGQSLTLIATANQGSEATYESGFVIDKFPISRPNLTFSTLTVSNMSPEDSSIYLCSVATGSGSPLHFGNGTRLTVT.

The rearrangement links TRBV9 to TRBJ2-5; 11 positions agree with TRBD2. Looked up from germline, CDR1 is SGDLS and CDR2 is YYNGEE. Losses at the gene ends were 4 bases for V and 7 bases for J; bases not matched to a gene: 15. The CDR3 totals 17 residues. CDR3 sequence (DNA): TGTGCCAGCAGCCCCCGTGGTAGCGGGAGGGGAGAGTCGACCCAGTACTTC. This sequence encodes CASSPRGSGRGESTQYF.

This clonotype was seen a few times. This chain joins TRBV9 and TRBJ2-2; D may be TRBD2 (6 bases). There are 14 residues in the CDR3. Germline CDR1 SGDLS, CDR2 YYNGEE. Trimming took 5 bases from V and 4 from J, leaving 12 bases between them. The CDR3 sequence is CASRRDFVTGELFF. For the CDR3, the DNA is TGTGCCAGCAGACGGGACTTCGTCACCGGGGAGCTGTTTTTT. The complete variable domain, with remaining parts taken from reference TRBV9 and TRBJ2-2, reads DSGVTQTPKHLITATGQRVTLRCSPRSGDLSVYWYQQSLDQGLQFLIQYYNGEERAKGNILERFSAQQFPDLHSELNLSSLELGDSALYFCASRRDFVTGELFFGEGSRLTVL.

V gene TRBV6-2 or TRBV6-3 combines with J gene TRBJ1-5; D gene unclear. Germline assignment: CDR1 MNHEY and CDR2 SVGEGT. The V end was cut by 2 bases, the J end by 11 bases, with 16 bases between. This CDR3 comprises 14 residues. Here the CDR3 DNA reads TGTGCCAGCAGTTACCGGTCCGACGGGTCGGCCCAGCATTTT. Protein product: CASSYRSDGSAQHF.

The chain is built from TRBV20-1 and TRBJ1-3; weak D call: TRBD1 (5 bases). CDR3 length: 15 amino acids. V lost 6 bases and J lost 1, with 16 bases in between. Germline assignment: CDR1 DFQATT and CDR2 SNEGSKA (reference sequence). This CDR3 is CSAPVGGASGNTIYF. The CDR3 bases are TGCAGTGCCCCGGTGGGAGGGGCGTCTGGAAACACCATATATTTT.

This clonotype was counted only a few times. This chain joins TRBV18 and TRBJ2-7; 7 nucleotides line up with TRBD1. After removal of 5 bases from V and 5 bases from J, the junction contained 6 bases not matched to a gene. Looked up from germline, CDR1 is KGHSH and CDR2 is LQKENI. The CDR3 contains 13 residues. The CDR3 here is CASSAGTADEQYF. Written as DNA, the CDR3 is TGTGCCAGCTCAGCAGGGACAGCCGACGAGCAGTACTTC.

This clonotype was observed a handful of times. The chain joins TRBV6-5 to TRBJ2-7, with D possibly matching TRBD1 (6 bases). The length of the CDR3 is 11 residues. Trimming removed 7 bases at V and 9 bases at J, with 13 bases between. Germline CDR1 is MNHEY and CDR2 is SVGAGI. CDR3 residues: CASILQGVQYF. As DNA, the CDR3 is TGTGCCAGCATTTTACAGGGAGTGCAGTACTTC.

The DNA for the CDR3 is TGTGCCTGGAGTATCAACCTGGGGACGAACACTGAAGCTTTCTTT. Translating it yields CAWSINLGTNTEAFF. The gene calls are TRBV30 and TRBJ1-1, with D perhaps TRBD1 (5 bases). V gave up 2 bases and J gave up 1 base, with 14 bases separating them. CDR1 is GTSNPN, CDR2 SVGIG, per germline (reference sequence). This CDR3 contains 15 residues.

This clonotype has only a few counts. The rearrangement joins TRBV20-1 to TRBJ2-7, with 8 bases matching TRBD2. The CDR3 loop spans 14 amino acids. Germline CDR1 is DFQATT and CDR2 is SNEGSKA (reference sequence). V was pared by 4 bases and J by 6 bases, with 11 bases of the junction left unmatched. The CDR3 region has the DNA TGCAGTGCTAATCCTCCCGCGGGAGGAGGCGAGCAGTACTTC. Encoded protein: CSANPPAGGGEQYF.

This clonotype was seen a handful of times. The chain uses TRBV20-1 and TRBJ2-6; possible D gene TRBD1, 5 bases. The CDR3 is made up of 12 amino acids. Trimming took off 0 bases at V and 9 bases at J, with 6 bases between the two ends. CDR1 and CDR2 from the germline V gene are DFQATT and SNEGSKA (reference sequence). CDR3 DNA: TGCAGTGCTAGAGATAGGGGCAACGTCCTGACTTTC. Its translation is CSARDRGNVLTF.

In this sample, this clonotype turned up a few times. The chain joins TRBV6-5 to TRBJ2-7, with D perhaps assigned TRBD1 or TRBD2 (5 bases each). CDR1 and CDR2 (germline): MNHEY, SVGAGI. V dropped 4 bases and J dropped 3 bases, with 10 bases sitting between them. This CDR3 is 13 amino acids long. CDR3 amino acids: CASSLGENYEQYF. The CDR3 DNA is TGTGCCAGCAGTTTGGGGGAGAACTACGAGCAGTACTTC.

This clonotype was seen ten or more times. The rearrangement links TRBV12-3 or TRBV12-4 to TRBJ1-5; D uncertain. The length of the CDR3 is 12 residues. Between the trimmed V and J ends, which lost 3 bases and 5 bases, there was a span of 5 bases. CDR3: CASSFRDQPQHF. Written as DNA, the CDR3 is TGTGCCAGCAGTTTTAGGGATCAGCCCCAGCATTTT.

This clonotype was seen a handful of times. This rearrangement joins TRBV20-1 to TRBJ2-5; D uncertain. Looked up from germline, CDR1 is DFQATT and CDR2 is SNEGSKA (reference sequence). The CDR3 covers 14 residues. V shed 0 bases and J shed 4 bases, with 12 bases lying between them. Written as DNA, the CDR3 is TGCAGTGCTAGAGAGATCGGAGTAGGAGAGACCCAGTACTTC. Protein sequence: CSAREIGVGETQYF.

The rearrangement joins TRBV2 to TRBJ1-1; no definite D call. Deletions cut 10 bases from V and 5 bases from J, with 11 bases between. This CDR3 is 11 amino acids long. In germline, CDR1 is SNHLY, CDR2 FYNNEI. For the CDR3, the DNA is TGTGCCATCCAAGGTGGAACTGAAGCTTTCTTT. It yields the protein CAIQGGTEAFF. Full variable domain (remainder filled in from reference TRBV2 and TRBJ1-1): EPEVTQTPSHQVTQMGQEVILRCVPISNHLYFYWYRQILGQKVEFLVSFYNNEISEKSEIFDDQFSVERPDGSNFTLKIRSTKLEDSAMYFCAIQGGTEAFFGQGTRLTVV.

This clonotype was recorded a few times. The chain uses TRBV2 and TRBJ2-7; D ambiguous. CDR1 and CDR2 from the germline V gene are SNHLY and FYNNEI. The CDR3 has 15 amino acids. The ends were cut back, 8 bases at V and 5 bases at J, with 22 bases in the middle. The CDR3 is CASAKPVSNGNEQYF. As DNA, the CDR3 is TGTGCCAGCGCAAAACCCGTCAGCAACGGAAACGAGCAGTACTTC.

This clonotype was seen a handful of times. The V call is TRBV7-8, the J call TRBJ2-1; a weak D match, TRBD1 (5 bases). The CDR3 has 13 amino acids. CDR1 and CDR2 from the germline V gene are SGHVS and FQNEAQ. The V gene lost 6 bases and the J gene lost 2 bases, with 8 bases spanning the gap. In DNA, the CDR3 is TGTGCCAGCAGACAGGACCCCTACAATGAGCAGTTCTTC. This codes for CASRQDPYNEQFF.

The chain joins TRBV11-2 to TRBJ2-5, with 9 bases fitting TRBD2. CDR3 length equals 15 residues. With V trimmed by 5 bases and J by 4 bases, 8 bases remained unmatched. Germline lookup yields CDR1 SGHAT and CDR2 FQNNGV. CDR3 nucleotides: TGTGCCAGCAGCCGGGGACTAGCAATTAGAGAGACCCAGTACTTC. Protein product: CASSRGLAIRETQYF.

This clonotype came up a few times. The chain carries TRBV7-2 and TRBJ1-1, with unresolved D. CDR1 and CDR2 from the germline V gene are SGHTA and FQGNSA. Deletions cut 5 bases from V and 1 base from J, with 11 bases between. The CDR3 is 14 residues long. The CDR3 coding sequence is TGTGCCAGCAGCAGGGCTACAACGAACACTGAAGCTTTCTTT. Translation gives CASSRATTNTEAFF.

The genes are TRBV9 and TRBJ2-3; D ambiguous. Germline lookup yields CDR1 SGDLS and CDR2 YYNGEE. V shed 2 bases and J shed 3 bases, with 10 bases lying between them. This CDR3 region has 14 residues. The CDR3, as DNA: TGTGCCAGCAGCGTCCATCTAGGGACAGATACGCAGTATTTT. This translates into CASSVHLGTDTQYF.